The next 30 T cell receptor beta chains were all read from a single sample in a study of blood T cell repertoires in COVID-19. Sequenced by immunoSEQ multiplex PCR; TCRdb stores in-frame clones only, minus some. The sample lists about 250,000 clones; around four fifths were seen once. The sequenced material came from peripheral blood. These receptors all come from a woman aged 55-75 years with active or convalescent COVID-19.

The chain combines TRBV7-9 with TRBJ1-4; 7 nucleotides align to TRBD1. The CDR3 sequence is 15 residues long. CDR1 SEHNR and CDR2 FQNEAQ come from the germline V gene (reference sequence). V shed 5 bases, J shed 5 bases, and the junction held 8 bases outside the gene matches. The CDR3 sequence is CASSSLDRENEKLFF. In nucleotides, the CDR3 is TGTGCCAGCAGCAGCCTTGACAGGGAGAATGAAAAACTGTTTTTT.

V usage is TRBV5-1 and J usage is TRBJ2-1; 9 bases are shared with TRBD2. V dropped 3 bases and J dropped 0; count of bases not matched to a gene: 13. Germline V gene lookup returns CDR1 SGHRS and CDR2 YFSETQ. This CDR3 is built from 19 residues. The CDR3 here is CASSSKGLAQDNSYNEQFF. Here the CDR3 DNA reads TGCGCCAGCAGCTCGAAGGGACTAGCCCAGGATAACTCCTACAATGAGCAGTTCTTC.

The chain has TRBV9 and TRBJ2-1; 8 positions match TRBD2. There are 16 residues in the CDR3. Germline CDR1 SGDLS, CDR2 YYNGEE. Trimming took 0 bases from V and 2 from J; bases not matched to a gene: 4. The CDR3 DNA is TGTGCCAGCAGCGTAGGGGGAGCGGGAGCCTACAATGAGCAGTTCTTC. It yields the protein CASSVGGAGAYNEQFF.

The chain joins TRBV5-1 to TRBJ2-3, with 11 bases fitting TRBD2. CDR1 and CDR2 from the germline V gene are SGHRS and YFSETQ. After removal of 4 bases from V and 4 bases from J, the junction contained 8 bases not matched to a gene. The CDR3 covers 16 residues. The CDR3 DNA follows: TGCGCCAGCAGCCCGGAGGTACTAGCGGGGGCAGATACGCAGTATTTT. Amino acids: CASSPEVLAGADTQYF.

The J gene is TRBJ1-3, the V gene TRBV3-1 (or the pseudogene TRBV3-2); tentatively, D is TRBD1 (5 bases). With 0 bases removed from V and 2 bases from J, the gap between germline ends came to 17 bases. The CDR3 sequence is 18 residues long. Germline CDR1 and CDR2: LGHDT and YNNKEL (reference sequence). For the CDR3, the DNA is TGTGCCAGCAGCCAAGATCCCCCAGGGTGGGTGGCTGGAAACACCATATATTTT. Amino acid sequence: CASSQDPPGWVAGNTIYF.

The CDR3 reads CASSQVWNTEAFF. Here the CDR3 DNA reads TGCGCCAGCAGTCAGGTTTGGAACACTGAAGCTTTCTTT. The chain has TRBV4-1 and TRBJ1-1, with D uncertain. The CDR3 sequence is 13 residues long. The V end was cut by 6 bases, the J end by 1 base, with 9 bases between. The germline CDR1 and CDR2 sequences are MGHRA and YSYEKL.

J is TRBJ1-2 and V is TRBV19, with D possibly matching TRBD1 (5 bases). Germline V gene data show CDR1 as LNHDA and CDR2 as SQIVND (reference sequence). The CDR3 consists of 14 residues. V lost 4 bases and J lost 3, with 12 bases in between. Here the CDR3 reads CASSRKDTYYGYTF. In nucleotides, the CDR3 is TGTGCCAGTAGTAGAAAGGACACCTACTATGGCTACACCTTC.

This chain links TRBV7-8 with TRBJ2-5, with 8 bases identical to TRBD2. The CDR3 runs to 15 residues. CDR1 and CDR2 from the germline V gene are SGHVS and FQNEAQ. With 5 bases clipped from V and 5 bases from J, the junction kept 10 bases outside the gene matches. The CDR3 DNA reads as TGTGCCAGCAGCCTCGGGGGGGGCTTTGGGGAGACCCAGTACTTC. This encodes CASSLGGGFGETQYF.

V usage is TRBV3-1 (or the pseudogene TRBV3-2) and J usage is TRBJ1-6; D remains unclear. There are 16 residues in the CDR3. V lost 4 bases and J lost 7, with 17 bases in between. Germline V lookup: CDR1 LGHDT, CDR2 YNNKEL (reference sequence). The CDR3 nucleotides read TGTGCCAGCAGCCCTAGTGGGTCACTCGAGAATTCACCCCTCCACTTT. It encodes CASSPSGSLENSPLHF.

CDR3 DNA sequence: TGTGCCAGCAGCCGAATTAACAGGCTTGAAGCTTTCTTT. This sequence encodes CASSRINRLEAFF. This sequence joins TRBV5-8 and TRBJ1-1; D may be TRBD1 (5 bases). CDR1 and CDR2 (germline): SGHTS, YDEGEE. V was shortened by 4 bases and J by 7 bases, with 14 bases between the two germline ends. The CDR3 consists of 13 residues.

The chain couples TRBV7-8 to TRBJ1-6; D possibly corresponds to TRBD1 (5 bases). Deletions cut 5 bases from V and 8 bases from J, with 10 bases between. CDR3 length: 13 residues. Looked up from germline, CDR1 is SGHVS and CDR2 is FQNEAQ. The CDR3 region is CASSQAGDSPLHF. In nucleotides, the CDR3 is TGTGCCAGCAGCCAGGCGGGGGATTCACCCCTCCACTTT.

The chain carries TRBV2 and TRBJ2-1, with TRBD2 matching over 10 bases. V gave up 6 bases and J gave up 5 bases; unmatched junction bases: 4. Looked up from germline, CDR1 is SNHLY and CDR2 is FYNNEI. The CDR3 is made up of 14 amino acids. The CDR3 loop reads CASRRTSGNNEQFF. The CDR3 nucleotides read TGTGCCAGCAGGAGGACTAGCGGAAACAATGAGCAGTTCTTC.

This rearrangement joins TRBV27 to TRBJ1-2; the match to TRBD1 covers 7 bases. The ends lost 3 bases at V and 8 bases at J; junction bases unmatched: 6. From germline, CDR1 is MNHEY and CDR2 SMNVEV (reference sequence). The CDR3 runs to 13 residues. DNA of the CDR3: TGTGCCAGCAGTTTGACAGGGATCGGGGGCTACACCTTC. Amino acids: CASSLTGIGGYTF.

The chain links TRBV19 to TRBJ2-2; 7 positions agree with TRBD1. CDR1 LNHDA and CDR2 SQIVND come from the germline V gene (reference sequence). Germline trimming cut 6 bases from V and 2 bases from J; bases unmatched to any gene: 3. The CDR3 is 14 residues long. CDR3 nucleotides: TGTGCCAGTAGGGACAGGCTAAACACCGGGGAGCTGTTTTTT. It translates to CASRDRLNTGELFF.

The gene calls are TRBV28 and TRBJ2-1; the match to TRBD1 covers 12 bases. Looked up from germline, CDR1 is MDHEN and CDR2 is SYDVKM. The ends lost 3 bases at V and 10 bases at J; junction bases unmatched: 7. This CDR3 is built from 15 residues. CDR3 in DNA: TGTGCCAGCAGTTTCTCGGGACAGGGGGCTCGGGAGCAGTTCTTC. It translates to CASSFSGQGAREQFF.

Here the CDR3 DNA reads TGCGCCAGCAGCCAAGAGGTCCCGGACAGGGAGGCCACCGGGGAGCTGTTTTTT. It is translated as CASSQEVPDREATGELFF. J is TRBJ2-2 and V is TRBV4-1; 8 nucleotides align to TRBD1. Trimming cost V 0 bases and J 4 bases; bases outside gene matches: 10. Germline values: CDR1 MGHRA, CDR2 YSYEKL. This CDR3 is built from 18 residues.

The chain uses TRBV30 and TRBJ1-2; 8 bases fit TRBD1. Germline CDR1 GTSNPN, CDR2 SVGIG (reference sequence). V lost 2 bases, J lost 6 bases, and 5 bases stayed unmatched. This CDR3 comprises 13 residues. CDR3 sequence: CAWSPGTGNGYTF. DNA for the CDR3: TGTGCCTGGAGTCCGGGGACAGGAAATGGCTACACCTTC. The full variable domain, its missing parts supplied by reference TRBV30 and TRBJ1-2, is SQTIHQWPATLVQPVGSPLSLECTVEGTSNPNLYWYRQAAGRGLQLLFYSVGIGQISSEVPQNLSASRPQDRQFILSSKKLLLSDSGFYLCAWSPGTGNGYTFGSGTRLTVV.

V and J are TRBV29-1 and TRBJ1-1; 7 positions match TRBD1. The germline gives CDR1 SQVTM, CDR2 ANQGSEA. The CDR3 extends over 14 amino acids. After removal of 2 bases from V and 3 bases from J, the junction contained 6 bases not matched to a gene. CDR3 in amino acids: CSVEIRGRYTEAFF. CDR3 nucleotide sequence: TGCAGCGTTGAAATAAGGGGGCGGTACACTGAAGCTTTCTTT.

This rearrangement joins TRBV5-4 to TRBJ2-3; tentative D call: TRBD1 (6 bases). The germline V gene has CDR1 SGHNT and CDR2 YYREEE (reference sequence). CDR3 length: 15 amino acids. V lost 3 bases and J lost 0, with 11 bases in between. This CDR3 reads CASSSRDKSTDTQYF. CDR3 sequence (DNA): TGTGCCAGCAGCTCCCGGGACAAGAGCACAGATACGCAGTATTTT.

The rearrangement links TRBV7-2 to TRBJ1-1; D call uncertain. Germline CDR1 SGHTA, CDR2 FQGNSA. The germline V and J ends were trimmed by 5 bases and 1 base, with 14 bases remaining between them. The CDR3 contains 15 residues. This chain's CDR3 is CASSARRGGNTEAFF. CDR3 nucleotides: TGTGCCAGCAGCGCGAGACGGGGAGGGAACACTGAAGCTTTCTTT.

The genes are TRBV9 and TRBJ2-1, with D possibly TRBD2 on 5 matching bases. V lost 4 bases to trimming and J lost 9 bases, with 14 bases between them. The CDR3 sequence is 13 residues long. CDR1 and CDR2 from the germline V gene are SGDLS and YYNGEE. The CDR3 nucleotides read TGTGCCAGCAGCCCCCACTGGGCGGGTGAGCAGTTCTTC. It is translated as CASSPHWAGEQFF.

V usage is TRBV3-1 (or the pseudogene TRBV3-2) and J usage is TRBJ2-3, with unresolved D. Germline-derived CDR1 and CDR2 are LGHDT and YNNKEL (reference sequence). V lost 2 bases and J lost 4, with 13 bases in between. CDR3 length equals 15 residues. The CDR3 here is CASSQPGLISDTQYF. In nucleotides, the CDR3 is TGTGCCAGCAGCCAACCTGGGCTAATATCAGATACGCAGTATTTT.

The V call is TRBV7-9, the J call TRBJ1-2; a weak D match, TRBD1 (5 bases). The germline V gene encodes CDR1 SEHNR and CDR2 FQNEAQ (reference sequence). The CDR3 runs to 16 residues. V lost 5 bases, J lost 0 bases, and 16 bases lay in between. CDR3 in amino acids: CASSLAGSAPNYGYTF. The CDR3 nucleotides read TGTGCCAGCAGCCTGGCAGGGTCGGCCCCTAACTATGGCTACACCTTC.

J is TRBJ1-5 and V is TRBV12-3 or TRBV12-4; D is ambiguous. The CDR3 runs 13 residues. The V end was cut by 5 bases, the J end by 5 bases, with 10 bases between. The CDR3 spells CASSLREYQPQHF. In DNA, the CDR3 is TGTGCCAGCAGTCTAAGGGAGTATCAGCCCCAGCATTTT.

CDR3 loop: CASSPWTGVEKLFF. CDR3 nucleotide sequence: TGTGCCAGCAGCCCTTGGACTGGGGTTGAAAAACTGTTTTTT. This rearrangement joins TRBV3-1 (or the pseudogene TRBV3-2) to TRBJ1-4; D remains ambiguous. Germline loops: CDR1 LGHDT, CDR2 YNNKEL (reference sequence). V was pared by 4 bases and J by 7 bases, with 13 bases between. The CDR3 consists of 14 residues.

This clone occurred a few times. The J gene is TRBJ2-1, the V gene TRBV11-3; D might be TRBD2 (5 bases). Trimming took 1 base from V and 2 from J, leaving 12 bases between them. The germline V gene has CDR1 SGHNT and CDR2 YENEEA. The CDR3 is made up of 16 amino acids. The CDR3 sequence: CASSLVSDSTYNEQFF. The CDR3 bases are TGTGCCAGCAGCTTAGTTTCGGACTCCACCTACAATGAGCAGTTCTTC. Supplemented by reference TRBV11-3 and TRBJ2-1, the full variable domain reads EAGVVQSPRYKIIEKKQPVAFWCNPISGHNTLYWYLQNLGQGPELLIRYENEEAVDDSQLPKDRFSAERLKGVDSTLKIQPAELGDSAVYLCASSLVSDSTYNEQFFGPGTRLTVL.

This chain uses TRBV28 with TRBJ2-7; 8 bases agree with TRBD1. V shed 7 bases, J shed 6 bases, and the junction held 11 bases outside the gene matches. The CDR3 spans 14 residues. Germline lookup yields CDR1 MDHEN and CDR2 SYDVKM. The DNA for the CDR3 is TGTGCCAGCATGTCGACAGGGGATCTGAGCGAGCAGTACGTC. Translating gives CASMSTGDLSEQYV.

This chain uses TRBV18 with TRBJ2-2, with TRBD1 identical over 9 bases. The CDR3 has 17 amino acids. The germline gives CDR1 KGHSH, CDR2 LQKENI. V was pared by 0 bases and J by 7 bases, with 9 bases of the junction left unmatched. As DNA, the CDR3 is TGTGCCAGCTCACCACCGTCGGGACAGGGACGGGGCGGGGAGCTGTTTTTT. It translates to CASSPPSGQGRGGELFF.

The CDR3 sequence: CASSSLGQGLSQPQHF. The CDR3 DNA follows: TGTGCCAGCAGCTCTCTTGGACAGGGCTTGAGTCAGCCCCAGCATTTT. The genes are TRBV6-2 or TRBV6-3 and TRBJ1-5; 8 nucleotides line up with TRBD1. With V trimmed by 6 bases and J by 6 bases, 13 bases remained unmatched. From germline, CDR1 is MNHEY and CDR2 SVGEGT. The CDR3 has 16 residues.

This chain links TRBV5-1 with TRBJ2-3, with 7 positions matching TRBD1. Germline loops: CDR1 SGHRS, CDR2 YFSETQ. V lost 3 bases, J lost 4 bases, and 11 bases stayed unmatched. This CDR3 is built from 16 residues. The DNA of the CDR3 is TGCGCCAGCAGCTATACTGGACAGGAGGTATCAGATACGCAGTATTTT. This translates into CASSYTGQEVSDTQYF.